The TCR beta chain described here comes from a study of T cell repertoires in cytomegalovirus infection. On the study more broadly: Public signatures in TCR beta pointed to CMV infection and matching HLA type. Notes on the study in general: Totalled public TCR beta family frequency picked out people who carried CMV plus the relevant HLA. Across the ex vivo response, the dominant clonotypes were HLA-C-restricted CMV-specific TCR beta clonotypes.

At least ten counts were recorded for this clonotype. Antigen unknown. Germline CDR1 and CDR2: LNHDA and SQIVND (reference sequence). The CDR3 is 16 amino acids. V lost 7 bases and J 1 base, leaving 19 bases between the germline ends. One entry per CDR3 protein results from TCRdb running MiXCR on the reads. Of 120,000 to 150,000 distinct CDR3 sequences in the sample, about 6% were seen once. Material: PBMCs. The chain recombines TRBV19 with TRBJ1-1; D is possibly TRBD1 (5 bases). The receptor's source is a human donor in good health (CMV status not recorded). Some clones in this sample may be carry-over from other donors' samples. CDR3 residues: CASNTRGGATNTEAFF. Written as DNA, the CDR3 is TGTGCCAGTAATACAAGGGGAGGGGCTACGAACACTGAAGCTTTCTTT.